These T cell receptor beta chains were read from a single sample in a study of blood T cell repertoires in COVID-19. This table comes from immunoSEQ multiplex PCR, and its TCRdb copy is limited to in-frame clones, with some not included. The sample lists more than 70,000 clones, roughly four fifths occurring once. The source material was peripheral blood. The receptor set was obtained from a woman aged 70 to 79 with acute or convalescent COVID-19. Each CDR3 is given with its conserved first and last residue. The order of the fields is clone size, D gene, V gene, J gene, CDR3 DNA, CDR3 protein. The D gene is left open where the match is weak. The size field is filled for only some rows; it gives once, few, many or a size class.

size: -; D: TRBD1; V: TRBV11-2; J: TRBJ2-7; DNA: TGTGCCAGCAGCTTAAGATTACAGGGGATGGCCGAGCAGTACTTC; CDR3: CASSLRLQGMAEQYF
size: once; D: -; V: TRBV7-2; J: TRBJ2-2; DNA: TGTGCCAGCAGCGGCCCGGGACACTCAGCGAACACCGGGGAGCTGTTTTTT; CDR3: CASSGPGHSANTGELFF
size: -; D: TRBD1; V: TRBV6-5; J: TRBJ2-2; DNA: TGTGCCAGCATGTCAGGGGGTACCGGGGAGCTGTTTTTT; CDR3: CASMSGGTGELFF
size: -; D: TRBD1; V: TRBV4-1; J: TRBJ2-6; DNA: TGCGCCAGCAGCCAAGCCGACAGGGTAAAGCGTAATGGGGCCAACGTCCTGACTTTC; CDR3: CASSQADRVKRNGANVLTF
size: -; D: TRBD1; V: TRBV27; J: TRBJ1-6; DNA: TGTGCCAGCAATGGGGACAGGGTTAATTCACCCCTCCACTTT; CDR3: CASNGDRVNSPLHF
size: -; D: TRBD2; V: TRBV15; J: TRBJ2-2; DNA: TGTGCCACCGGAGGACTAGCGGGGGAGCTGTTTTTT; CDR3: CATGGLAGELFF
size: -; D: -; V: TRBV3-1/TRBV3-2; J: TRBJ1-2; DNA: TGTGCCAGCAGCCAAGATGTCAGTTACTATGGCTACACCTTC; CDR3: CASSQDVSYYGYTF
size: -; D: -; V: TRBV10-3; J: TRBJ1-2; DNA: TGTGCCATCAGACAGGACCCCTCTAACTATGGCTACACCTTC; CDR3: CAIRQDPSNYGYTF
size: -; D: -; V: TRBV19; J: TRBJ1-5; DNA: TGTGCCAGTACAAGGGGTACTACGAATCAGCCCCAGCATTTT; CDR3: CASTRGTTNQPQHF
size: -; D: -; V: TRBV5-4; J: TRBJ2-1; DNA: TGTGCCAGCAGCTTGGAGGGACTCTATGAGCAGTTCTTC; CDR3: CASSLEGLYEQFF
size: -; D: -; V: TRBV5-8; J: TRBJ1-2; DNA: TGTGCCAGCAGCTTGGTTCGTCAGGCGCCCTATGGCTACACCTTC; CDR3: CASSLVRQAPYGYTF
size: -; D: -; V: TRBV5-1; J: TRBJ1-4; DNA: TGCGCCAGCAGTTTGTGGCAAGCGGGCGATAATGAAAAACTGTTTTTT; CDR3: CASSLWQAGDNEKLFF
size: -; D: -; V: TRBV11-3; J: TRBJ2-3; DNA: TGTGCCAGCAGCCAGAGGAAGGGCGGGGATGATACGCAGTATTTT; CDR3: CASSQRKGGDDTQYF
size: few; D: TRBD1; V: TRBV7-8; J: TRBJ1-4; DNA: TGTGCCAGCAGCGCAGGACAGGGTGGTGAAAAACTGTTTTTT; CDR3: CASSAGQGGEKLFF
size: -; D: -; V: TRBV30; J: TRBJ1-4; DNA: TGTGCCGGACGCCGAAACAGGGAGAATGAAAAACTGTTTTTT; CDR3: CAGRRNRENEKLFF
size: -; D: -; V: TRBV24-1; J: TRBJ1-2; DNA: TGTGTCAACCGGGGCAGGTGGAGGGCCATCAACTATGGCTACACCTTC; CDR3: CVNRGRWRAINYGYTF
size: -; D: -; V: TRBV5-6; J: TRBJ2-1; DNA: TGTGCCAGCAGCATGAGGTACAATGAGCAGTTCTTC; CDR3: CASSMRYNEQFF
size: -; D: -; V: TRBV6-1; J: TRBJ2-1; DNA: TGTGCCAGCAGTGAAGCGTTAAACATGCTAGCCTACAATGAGCAGTTCTTC; CDR3: CASSEALNMLAYNEQFF
size: -; D: -; V: TRBV30; J: TRBJ1-2; DNA: TGTGCCTGGAGCGAAGACAGCTACTATGGCTACACCTTC; CDR3: CAWSEDSYYGYTF
size: -; D: -; V: TRBV5-1; J: TRBJ1-2; DNA: TGCGCCAGCAGCCTCGCAGGAGACAGTTGGGATGGCTACACCTTC; CDR3: CASSLAGDSWDGYTF
size: once; D: TRBD1; V: TRBV5-1; J: TRBJ1-2; DNA: TGCGCCAGCAGCTTGGATGGACAGGGGCTTTATGGCTACACCTTC; CDR3: CASSLDGQGLYGYTF
size: once; D: -; V: TRBV27; J: TRBJ1-4; DNA: TGTGCCAGCAGCCGAATAGGGGGAATGCATGAAAAACTGTTTTTT; CDR3: CASSRIGGMHEKLFF